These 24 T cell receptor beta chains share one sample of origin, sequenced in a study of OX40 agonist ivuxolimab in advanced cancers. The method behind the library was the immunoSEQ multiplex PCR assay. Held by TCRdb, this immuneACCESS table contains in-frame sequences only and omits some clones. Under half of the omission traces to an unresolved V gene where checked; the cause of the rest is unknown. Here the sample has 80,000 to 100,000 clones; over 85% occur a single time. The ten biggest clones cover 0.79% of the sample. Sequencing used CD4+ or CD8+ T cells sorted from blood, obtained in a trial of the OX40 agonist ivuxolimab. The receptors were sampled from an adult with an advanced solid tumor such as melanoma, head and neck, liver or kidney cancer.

DNA of the CDR3: TGTGCCAGCAGCTTGGACAATGCAGGGGGCACAGATACGCAGTATTTT. Protein product: CASSLDNAGGTDTQYF. The chain links TRBV5-8 to TRBJ2-3; tentatively, D is TRBD1 (6 bases). The CDR3 contains 16 residues. With 0 bases removed from V and 1 base from J, the gap between germline ends came to 12 bases. Per germline, CDR1 SGHTS and CDR2 YDEGEE.

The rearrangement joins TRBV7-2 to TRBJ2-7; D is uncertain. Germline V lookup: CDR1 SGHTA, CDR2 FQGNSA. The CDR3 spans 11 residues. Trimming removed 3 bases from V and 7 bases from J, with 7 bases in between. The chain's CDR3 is CASSFLREQYF. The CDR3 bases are TGTGCCAGCAGCTTTCTGCGGGAGCAGTACTTC. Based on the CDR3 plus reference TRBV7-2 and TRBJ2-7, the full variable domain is GAGVSQSPSNKVTEKGKDVELRCDPISGHTALYWYRQSLGQGLEFLIYFQGNSAPDKSGLPSDRFSAERTGGSVSTLTIQRTQQEDSAVYLCASSFLREQYFGPGTRLTVT.

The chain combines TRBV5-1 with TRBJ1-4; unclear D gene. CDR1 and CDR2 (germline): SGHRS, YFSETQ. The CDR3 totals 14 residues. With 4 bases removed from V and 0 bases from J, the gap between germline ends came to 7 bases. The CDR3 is CASSKQPTNEKLFF. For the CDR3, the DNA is TGCGCCAGCAGCAAGCAGCCAACTAATGAAAAACTGTTTTTT.

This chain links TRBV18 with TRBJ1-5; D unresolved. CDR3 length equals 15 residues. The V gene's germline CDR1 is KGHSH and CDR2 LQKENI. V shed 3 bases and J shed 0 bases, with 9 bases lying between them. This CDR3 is CASSPVGDSNQPQHF. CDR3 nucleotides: TGTGCCAGCTCACCGGTCGGAGATAGCAATCAGCCCCAGCATTTT. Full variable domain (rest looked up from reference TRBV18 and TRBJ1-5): NAGVMQNPRHLVRRRGQEARLRCSPMKGHSHVYWYRQLPEEGLKFMVYLQKENIIDESGMPKERFSAEFPKEGPSILRIQQVVRGDSAAYFCASSPVGDSNQPQHFGDGTRLSIL.

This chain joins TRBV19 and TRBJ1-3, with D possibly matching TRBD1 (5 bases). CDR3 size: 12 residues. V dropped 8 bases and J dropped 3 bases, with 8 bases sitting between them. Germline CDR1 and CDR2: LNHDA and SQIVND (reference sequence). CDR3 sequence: CASGDLGNTIYF. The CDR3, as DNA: TGTGCCAGTGGGGACCTTGGAAACACCATATATTTT. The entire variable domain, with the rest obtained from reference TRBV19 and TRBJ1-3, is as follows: DGGITQSPKYLFRKEGQNVTLSCEQNLNHDAMYWYRQDPGQGLRLIYYSQIVNDFQKGDIAEGYSVSREKKESFPLTVTSAQKNPTAFYLCASGDLGNTIYFGEGSWLTVV.

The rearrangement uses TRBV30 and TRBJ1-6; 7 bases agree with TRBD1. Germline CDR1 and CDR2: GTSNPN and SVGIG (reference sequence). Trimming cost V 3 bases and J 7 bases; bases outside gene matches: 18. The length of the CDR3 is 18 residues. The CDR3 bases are TGTGCCTGGAGAGCCGGGACAGCCACTATTATAAGAAATTCACCCCTCCACTTT. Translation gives CAWRAGTATIIRNSPLHF.

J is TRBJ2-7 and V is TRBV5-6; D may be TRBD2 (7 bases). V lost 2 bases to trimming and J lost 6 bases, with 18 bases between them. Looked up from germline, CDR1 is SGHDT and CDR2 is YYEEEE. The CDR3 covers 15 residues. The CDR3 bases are TGTGCCAGCAGCTTAAAAACGGGGGGCCCCCGCGAGCAGTACTTC. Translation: CASSLKTGGPREQYF.

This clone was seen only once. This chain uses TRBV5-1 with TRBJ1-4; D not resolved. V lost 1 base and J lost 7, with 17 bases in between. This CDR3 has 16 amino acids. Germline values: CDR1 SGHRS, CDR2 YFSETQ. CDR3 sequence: CASSLQPDLGSEKLFF. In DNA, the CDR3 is TGCGCCAGCAGCTTGCAACCAGACCTCGGAAGTGAAAAACTGTTTTTT.

The CDR3 sequence: CASSSETSVKYNEQFF. The CDR3 bases are TGTGCCAGTAGTTCGGAGACTAGCGTTAAGTACAATGAGCAGTTCTTC. The chain is built from TRBV19 and TRBJ2-1; 8 bases align to TRBD2. Losses at the gene ends were 5 bases for V and 4 bases for J; bases not matched to a gene: 10. This CDR3 has 16 residues. CDR1 and CDR2 from the germline V gene are LNHDA and SQIVND (reference sequence).

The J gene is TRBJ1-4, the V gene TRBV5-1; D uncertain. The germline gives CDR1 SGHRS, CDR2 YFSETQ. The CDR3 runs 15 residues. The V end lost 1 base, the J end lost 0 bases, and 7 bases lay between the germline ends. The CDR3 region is CASSLTDPTNEKLFF. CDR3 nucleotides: TGCGCCAGCAGCTTGACAGACCCAACTAATGAAAAACTGTTTTTT.

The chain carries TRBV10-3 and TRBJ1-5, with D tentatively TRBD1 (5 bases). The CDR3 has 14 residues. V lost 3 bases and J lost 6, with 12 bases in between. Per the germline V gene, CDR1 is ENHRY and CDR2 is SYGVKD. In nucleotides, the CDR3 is TGTGCCATCAGTGAAGGCAGGGCTCTTCAGCCCCAGCATTTT. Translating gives CAISEGRALQPQHF.

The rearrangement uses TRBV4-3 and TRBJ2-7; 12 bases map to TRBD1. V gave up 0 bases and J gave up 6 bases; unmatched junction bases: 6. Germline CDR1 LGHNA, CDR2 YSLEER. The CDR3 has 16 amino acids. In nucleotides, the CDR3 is TGCGCCAGCAGCCAAGATCTGGGACAGGGGGCGCGCGAGCAGTACTTC. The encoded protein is CASSQDLGQGAREQYF.

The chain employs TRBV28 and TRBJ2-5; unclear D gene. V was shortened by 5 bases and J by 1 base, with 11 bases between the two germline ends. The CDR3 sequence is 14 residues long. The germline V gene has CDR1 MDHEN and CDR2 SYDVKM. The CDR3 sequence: CASSVAVGQETQYF. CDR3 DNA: TGTGCCAGCAGTGTGGCCGTCGGCCAAGAGACCCAGTACTTC.

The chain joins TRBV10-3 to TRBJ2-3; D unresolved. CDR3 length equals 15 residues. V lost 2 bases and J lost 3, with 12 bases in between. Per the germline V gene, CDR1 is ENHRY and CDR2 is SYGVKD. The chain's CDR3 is CAISEEQPRTDTQYF. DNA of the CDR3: TGTGCCATCAGTGAGGAACAGCCTAGGACAGATACGCAGTATTTT.

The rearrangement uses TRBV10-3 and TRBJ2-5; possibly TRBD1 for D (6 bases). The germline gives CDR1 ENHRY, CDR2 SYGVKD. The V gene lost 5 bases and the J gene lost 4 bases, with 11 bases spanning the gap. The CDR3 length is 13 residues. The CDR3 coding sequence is TGTGCCATCAGTTTGACAGGACCAGAGACCCAGTACTTC. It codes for CAISLTGPETQYF.

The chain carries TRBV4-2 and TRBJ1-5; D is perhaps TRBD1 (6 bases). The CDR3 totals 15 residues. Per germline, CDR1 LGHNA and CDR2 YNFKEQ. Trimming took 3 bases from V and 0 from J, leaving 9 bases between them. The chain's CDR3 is CASSQGTNSNQPQHF. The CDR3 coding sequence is TGTGCCAGCAGCCAGGGGACAAATAGCAATCAGCCCCAGCATTTT.

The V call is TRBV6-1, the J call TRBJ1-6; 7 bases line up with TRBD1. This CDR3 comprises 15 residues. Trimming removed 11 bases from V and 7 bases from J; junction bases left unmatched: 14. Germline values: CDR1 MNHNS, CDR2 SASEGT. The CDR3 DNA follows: TGTGCCGGCCAGGGGGGATTACTTCTGAATTCACCCCTCCACTTT. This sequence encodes CAGQGGLLLNSPLHF.

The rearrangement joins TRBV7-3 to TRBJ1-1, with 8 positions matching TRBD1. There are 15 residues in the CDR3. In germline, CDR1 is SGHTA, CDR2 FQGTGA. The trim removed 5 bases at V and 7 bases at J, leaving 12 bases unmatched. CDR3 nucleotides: TGTGCCAGCAGCCCCCACGTGGCAGGGGGCGATGAAGCTTTCTTT. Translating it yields CASSPHVAGGDEAFF. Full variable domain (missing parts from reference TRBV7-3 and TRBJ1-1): GAGVSQTPSNKVTEKGKYVELRCDPISGHTALYWYRQSLGQGPEFLIYFQGTGAADDSGLPNDRFFAVRPEGSVSTLKIQRTERGDSAVYLCASSPHVAGGDEAFFGQGTRLTVV.

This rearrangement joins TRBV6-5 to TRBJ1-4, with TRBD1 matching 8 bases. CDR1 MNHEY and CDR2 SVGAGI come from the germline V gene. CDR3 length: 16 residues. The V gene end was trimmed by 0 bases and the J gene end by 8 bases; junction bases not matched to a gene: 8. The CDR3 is CASSYSATGEGEKLFF. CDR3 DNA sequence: TGTGCCAGCAGTTACTCGGCGACAGGGGAGGGAGAAAAACTGTTTTTT.

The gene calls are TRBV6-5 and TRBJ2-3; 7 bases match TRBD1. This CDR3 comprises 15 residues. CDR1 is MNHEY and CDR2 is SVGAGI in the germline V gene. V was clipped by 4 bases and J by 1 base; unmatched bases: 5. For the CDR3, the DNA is TGTGCCAGCAGTTTCCGAGGGGGCGGCACAGATACGCAGTATTTT. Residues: CASSFRGGGTDTQYF.

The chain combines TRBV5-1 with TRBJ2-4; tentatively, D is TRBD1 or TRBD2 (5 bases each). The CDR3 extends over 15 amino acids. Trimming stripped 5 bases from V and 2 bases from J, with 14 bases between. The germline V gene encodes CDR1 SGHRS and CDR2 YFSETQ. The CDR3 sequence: CASSPDGGPKNIQYF. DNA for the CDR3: TGCGCCAGCAGTCCGGATGGGGGACCCAAAAACATTCAGTACTTC.

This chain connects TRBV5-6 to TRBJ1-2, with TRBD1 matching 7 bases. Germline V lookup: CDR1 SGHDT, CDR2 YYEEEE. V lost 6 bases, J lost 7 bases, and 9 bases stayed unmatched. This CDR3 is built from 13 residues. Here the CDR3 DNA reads TGTGCCAGCACCCCCAGGGGGTTAGGTGGCTACACCTTC. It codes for CASTPRGLGGYTF.

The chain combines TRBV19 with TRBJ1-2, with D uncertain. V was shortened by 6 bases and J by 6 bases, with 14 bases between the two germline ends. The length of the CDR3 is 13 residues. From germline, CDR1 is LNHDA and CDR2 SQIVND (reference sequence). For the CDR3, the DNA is TGTGCCAGTAGGTCAAGGGCCTTTCATGGCTACACCTTC. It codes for CASRSRAFHGYTF.

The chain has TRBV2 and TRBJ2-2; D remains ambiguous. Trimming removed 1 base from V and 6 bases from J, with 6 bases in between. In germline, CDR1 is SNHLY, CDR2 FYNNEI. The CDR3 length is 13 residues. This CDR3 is CASSEVSAGELFF. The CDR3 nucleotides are TGTGCCAGCAGTGAAGTTTCGGCCGGGGAGCTGTTTTTT.